Sequencing of this TCR beta chain was carried out in a study of blood T cell repertoires in COVID-19. Self-reported history from a screening survey and questionnaire set each donor's cohort. Profiling relied on immunoSEQ multiplex PCR, and the TCRdb table lists in-frame clones only, not all of them. The table includes 170,000 or so clones, around 80% detected once. This clone was counted between two and nine times. The sample was PBMCs or T cells enriched from blood (not recorded which). The sequence was obtained from a woman aged 45 to 65 who had recovered from COVID-19.

In DNA form, the CDR3 reads TGCAGTGCTGGTAAAGCGAATGAGCAGTTCTTC. Its protein product is CSAGKANEQFF. V is TRBV20-1 and J is TRBJ2-1, with no clear D. V lost 5 bases to trimming and J lost 7 bases, with 9 bases between them. Germline lookup yields CDR1 DFQATT and CDR2 SNEGSKA (reference sequence). This CDR3 is built from 11 residues.